The present TCR beta chain was sequenced within a study of shared clonotypes between healthy human individuals. Study information: Ranging from 18 to 49 in age, donors were a couple of women and a few men. General study results and limits: Clonotype sharing across several donors was observed for around 5.1% of naive CD4 clonotypes. Across subsets, estimated richness was generally greater for naive than for memory populations. Relative to clonotypes present in all four donors, those not shared had lower generation probabilities.

Profiling relied on immunoSEQ multiplex PCR, and the TCRdb table lists in-frame clones only, not all of them. The data hold approximately 100,000 clones, with roughly two thirds observed a single time. CDR1 is MGHRA and CDR2 is YSYEKL in the germline V gene. With V trimmed by 1 base and J by 7 bases, 17 bases remained unmatched. CDR3 size: 18 residues. On this clone: Its antigen is still unknown.

Sequenced material: memory CD8+ T cells sorted from blood. Subset here: CD45RO+ cells pooled with CCR7-negative TemRA cells. This chain connects TRBV4-1 to TRBJ2-7; 9 bases align to TRBD1. The TCR originated in a woman in her 30s in good health. CDR3 region: CASSQAGTGFGPTREQYF. As DNA, the CDR3 is TGCGCCAGCAGCCAAGCGGGGACAGGGTTCGGCCCAACGCGGGAGCAGTACTTC.